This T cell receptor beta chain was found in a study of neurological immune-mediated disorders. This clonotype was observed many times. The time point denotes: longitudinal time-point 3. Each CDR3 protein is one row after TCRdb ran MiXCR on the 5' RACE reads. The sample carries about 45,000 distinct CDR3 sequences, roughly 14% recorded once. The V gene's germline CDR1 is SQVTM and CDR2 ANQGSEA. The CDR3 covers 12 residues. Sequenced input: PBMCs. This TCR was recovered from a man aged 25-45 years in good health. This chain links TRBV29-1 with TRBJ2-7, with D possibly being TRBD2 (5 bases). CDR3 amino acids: CATEDGTYEQYF. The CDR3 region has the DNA TGCGCCACCGAGGACGGGACCTACGAGCAGTACTTC.